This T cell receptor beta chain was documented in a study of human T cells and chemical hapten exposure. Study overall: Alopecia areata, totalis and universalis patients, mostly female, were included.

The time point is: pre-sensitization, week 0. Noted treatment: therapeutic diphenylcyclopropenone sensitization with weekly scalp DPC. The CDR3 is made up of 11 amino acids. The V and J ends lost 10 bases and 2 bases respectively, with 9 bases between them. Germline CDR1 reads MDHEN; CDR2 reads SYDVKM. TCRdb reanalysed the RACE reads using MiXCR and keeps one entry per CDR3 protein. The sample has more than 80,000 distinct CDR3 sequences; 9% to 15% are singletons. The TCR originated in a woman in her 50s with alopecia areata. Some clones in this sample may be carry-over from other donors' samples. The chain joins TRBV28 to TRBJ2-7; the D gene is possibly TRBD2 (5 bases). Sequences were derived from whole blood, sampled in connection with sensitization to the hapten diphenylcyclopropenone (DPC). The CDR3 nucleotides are TGTGCCACCAGCGGACCCTACGAGCAGTACTTC. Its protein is CATSGPYEQYF.